This T cell receptor beta chain was recorded in a study of T cells after yellow fever vaccination. Findings of the study overall: Though weaker, the secondary response peaked faster, on day 5 versus 15.

On this clonotype: Its antigen is unknown.

5'RACE template switching produced TCR cDNA carrying a universal primer site and UMIs. TCRdb fed the 5' RACE reads into MiXCR, producing one record per CDR3 protein. The data show 300,000 to 350,000 distinct CDR3 sequences, approximately 11% seen once. V lost 3 bases and J 0 bases, leaving 13 bases between the germline ends. The CDR3 covers 15 residues. The germline V gene has CDR1 DFQATT and CDR2 SNEGSKA (reference sequence). The input for sequencing was CD4+ T cells sorted from PBMCs, taken 45 days after the yellow fever booster vaccination. The clonotype comes from a man in his late teens or twenties who received the YFV17D yellow fever vaccine. The chain has TRBV20-1 and TRBJ2-3, with TRBD1 as a possible D gene (6 bases). The CDR3 DNA is TGCAGTGCTAGCCGAGGACAGATCAGCACAGATACGCAGTATTTT. It codes for CSASRGQISTDTQYF.